The 19 T cell receptor beta chains below were found in one sample sequenced in a study of identifying expanded T cells in peripheral blood. Profiled with immunoSEQ multiplex PCR; TCRdb holds only in-frame clones, not every one. This repertoire shows roughly 130,000 clones, around 88% found once; its top ten account for around 8.4%. Sequencing input: blood. These receptors were taken from a person aged 18-69 years in good health.

The chain uses TRBV28 and TRBJ1-2; TRBD1 might be the D (6 bases). The CDR3 runs to 14 residues. Germline CDR1 reads MDHEN; CDR2 reads SYDVKM. With 2 bases removed from V and 7 bases from J, the gap between germline ends came to 14 bases. The CDR3 loop reads CASSLTAGVGGYTF. In DNA form, the CDR3 reads TGTGCCAGCAGTTTAACGGCAGGGGTGGGTGGCTACACCTTC.

The genes are TRBV2 and TRBJ2-7; D is perhaps TRBD2 (5 bases). CDR1 and CDR2 from the germline V gene are SNHLY and FYNNEI. This CDR3 is 12 amino acids long. The V end lost 7 bases, the J end lost 4 bases, and 11 bases lay between the germline ends. This chain's CDR3 is CASKGSVYEQYF. The CDR3 bases are TGTGCCAGCAAGGGTAGCGTATACGAGCAGTACTTC.

This clone was counted between two and nine times. The rearrangement joins TRBV7-9 to TRBJ2-7, with D tentatively TRBD2 (5 bases). The CDR3 sequence is 15 residues long. Looked up from germline, CDR1 is SEHNR and CDR2 is FQNEAQ (reference sequence). Trimming removed 5 bases at V and 3 bases at J, with 17 bases between. Here the CDR3 reads CASSPPSSANYEQYF. DNA of the CDR3: TGTGCCAGCAGCCCCCCGAGTAGCGCCAACTACGAGCAGTACTTC.

The J gene is TRBJ1-3, the V gene TRBV6-5; TRBD1 matches 7 bases. The CDR3 is 15 amino acids. V lost 2 bases, J lost 6 bases, and 7 bases stayed unmatched. Looked up from germline, CDR1 is MNHEY and CDR2 is SVGAGI. CDR3 in amino acids: CASSYTRTGINTIYF. Here the CDR3 DNA reads TGTGCCAGCAGTTACACTAGGACAGGAATAAACACCATATATTTT.

V and J are TRBV28 and TRBJ2-5; 8 nucleotides align to TRBD1. This CDR3 has 14 amino acids. Germline CDR1 is MDHEN and CDR2 is SYDVKM. Losses at the gene ends were 5 bases for V and 5 bases for J; bases not matched to a gene: 7. The CDR3 here is CASSIGTGRETQYF. In nucleotides, the CDR3 is TGTGCCAGCAGTATTGGGACAGGCCGGGAGACCCAGTACTTC.

This chain links TRBV28 with TRBJ2-6; possibly TRBD1 or TRBD2 for D (6 bases each). The V end was cut by 8 bases, the J end by 0 bases, with 11 bases between. In germline, CDR1 is MDHEN, CDR2 SYDVKM. There are 15 residues in the CDR3. The DNA of the CDR3 is TGTGCCAGCTCGGGGGCGTCCTCTGGGGCCAACGTCCTGACTTTC. It codes for CASSGASSGANVLTF.

V usage is TRBV19 and J usage is TRBJ2-1; 12 bases line up with TRBD2. This CDR3 comprises 15 residues. Germline CDR1 and CDR2: LNHDA and SQIVND (reference sequence). V lost 9 bases, J lost 5 bases, and 8 bases stayed unmatched. The CDR3 spells CASSGLAGGDNEQFF. In DNA, the CDR3 is TGTGCCAGCAGCGGGCTAGCGGGAGGGGACAATGAGCAGTTCTTC.

This rearrangement joins TRBV18 to TRBJ1-3; no definite D call. The CDR3 totals 17 residues. With 2 bases removed from V and 0 bases from J, the gap between germline ends came to 14 bases. Germline V gives CDR1 KGHSH, CDR2 LQKENI. The CDR3 bases are TGTGCCAGCTCACCAGGGATAGGTCCGAGCTCTGGAAACACCATATATTTT. Translating it yields CASSPGIGPSSGNTIYF.

The chain employs TRBV28 and TRBJ1-1; perhaps TRBD1 as D (5 bases). Between the trimmed V and J ends, which lost 4 bases and 8 bases, there was a span of 20 bases. Germline CDR1 is MDHEN and CDR2 is SYDVKM. This CDR3 is 15 amino acids long. The CDR3, as DNA: TGTGCCAGCAGTTATCTCCGCGGGACGGGGGGAGAAGCTTTCTTT. This translates into CASSYLRGTGGEAFF. Full variable domain (remainder filled in from reference TRBV28 and TRBJ1-1): DVKVTQSSRYLVKRTGEKVFLECVQDMDHENMFWYRQDPGLGLRLIYFSYDVKMKEKGDIPEGYSVSREKKERFSLILESASTNQTSMYLCASSYLRGTGGEAFFGQGTRLTVV.

J is TRBJ1-1 and V is TRBV28; TRBD1 aligns across 8 bases. V trimming: 8 bases; J trimming: 10 bases; junction bases outside the gene matches: 9. Germline CDR1 reads MDHEN; CDR2 reads SYDVKM. This CDR3 is 12 amino acids long. The chain's CDR3 is CASRRVGTGAFF. CDR3 bases: TGTGCCAGCCGCCGGGTGGGGACAGGAGCTTTCTTT.

This clone has only a few counts. The genes are TRBV19 and TRBJ2-5; 10 bases are shared with TRBD2. The CDR3 consists of 16 residues. Germline CDR1 reads LNHDA; CDR2 reads SQIVND (reference sequence). V lost 6 bases and J lost 5; bases outside the gene matches: 12. The CDR3 loop reads CASSLLAGQPLETQYF. In nucleotides, the CDR3 is TGTGCCAGTAGCCTACTAGCGGGACAACCTTTGGAGACCCAGTACTTC. The whole variable domain, remainder taken from reference TRBV19 and TRBJ2-5, is DGGITQSPKYLFRKEGQNVTLSCEQNLNHDAMYWYRQDPGQGLRLIYYSQIVNDFQKGDIAEGYSVSREKKESFPLTVTSAQKNPTAFYLCASSLLAGQPLETQYFGPGTRLLVL.

This chain joins TRBV2 and TRBJ2-5; D not resolved. Deletions cut 6 bases from V and 0 bases from J, with 5 bases between. CDR1 is SNHLY and CDR2 is FYNNEI in the germline V gene. The CDR3 is 12 residues long. The CDR3 spells CASRVDQETQYF. CDR3 DNA sequence: TGTGCCAGCAGAGTCGACCAAGAGACCCAGTACTTC. Full variable domain (remainder filled in from reference TRBV2 and TRBJ2-5): EPEVTQTPSHQVTQMGQEVILRCVPISNHLYFYWYRQILGQKVEFLVSFYNNEISEKSEIFDDQFSVERPDGSNFTLKIRSTKLEDSAMYFCASRVDQETQYFGPGTRLLVL.

J is TRBJ2-3 and V is TRBV7-2, with D possibly matching TRBD2 (5 bases). CDR3 length equals 14 residues. Germline CDR1 SGHTA, CDR2 FQGNSA. V dropped 3 bases and J dropped 3 bases, with 10 bases sitting between them. CDR3 in DNA: TGTGCCAGCAGCTTCCTGGACTCTACAGATACGCAGTATTTT. Its translation is CASSFLDSTDTQYF.

J is TRBJ2-5 and V is TRBV10-3, with D unresolved. The ends were cut back, 1 base at V and 1 base at J, with 4 bases in the middle. Germline V gives CDR1 ENHRY, CDR2 SYGVKD. The CDR3 consists of 13 residues. The CDR3 sequence: CAISEYSQETQYF. Here the CDR3 DNA reads TGTGCCATCAGTGAGTACAGCCAAGAGACCCAGTACTTC.

The CDR3 DNA reads TGTGCCAGTACCATTCGGGGAGGGGCTCCGTACAATGAGCAGTTCTTC. This sequence encodes CASTIRGGAPYNEQFF. V and J are TRBV19 and TRBJ2-1; 7 bases are shared with TRBD2. Trimming took 7 bases from V and 4 from J; bases not matched to a gene: 13. The CDR3 spans 16 residues. Germline CDR1 and CDR2: LNHDA and SQIVND (reference sequence).

The V gene is TRBV19, the J gene TRBJ1-5, with a tentative D call TRBD1 (6 bases). Looked up from germline, CDR1 is LNHDA and CDR2 is SQIVND (reference sequence). The CDR3 runs to 14 residues. V dropped 7 bases and J dropped 2 bases, with 12 bases sitting between them. CDR3 residues: CASTWPGGNQPQHF. For the CDR3, the DNA is TGTGCCAGTACTTGGCCAGGGGGCAATCAGCCCCAGCATTTT.

The chain couples TRBV18 to TRBJ1-5; unclear D gene. Germline lookup yields CDR1 KGHSH and CDR2 LQKENI. The CDR3 totals 15 residues. Trimming shortened V by 3 bases and J by 1 base, and 10 bases separated the two germline ends. The DNA of the CDR3 is TGTGCCAGCTCACCGCCCTCCGTGAGCAATCAGCCCCAGCATTTT. It encodes CASSPPSVSNQPQHF. The full variable domain, completed using reference TRBV18 and TRBJ1-5, is NAGVMQNPRHLVRRRGQEARLRCSPMKGHSHVYWYRQLPEEGLKFMVYLQKENIIDESGMPKERFSAEFPKEGPSILRIQQVVRGDSAAYFCASSPPSVSNQPQHFGDGTRLSIL.

This CDR3 is CASSFSGANQETQYF. CDR3 sequence (DNA): TGTGCCAGCAGCTTTAGCGGGGCGAATCAAGAGACCCAGTACTTC. This chain joins TRBV5-4 and TRBJ2-5, with 8 bases matching TRBD2. Germline lookup yields CDR1 SGHNT and CDR2 YYREEE (reference sequence). V shed 2 bases and J 2 bases; nucleotides not matched to a gene: 5. The CDR3 runs 15 residues.

The CDR3 DNA follows: TGTGCCAGCAGCTTAGAAGCTCGCCGGACAGGGCTAAGTGAAGCTTTCTTT. It yields the protein CASSLEARRTGLSEAFF. The chain has TRBV7-2 and TRBJ1-1; 8 bases agree with TRBD1. Germline-derived CDR1 and CDR2 are SGHTA and FQGNSA. The length of the CDR3 is 17 residues. J lost 7 bases, V lost 1 base, and 14 bases had no gene match.